The T cell receptor beta chain described here comes from a study of human T cells and chemical hapten exposure. The table lists this clonotype with many counts. TCRdb called the RACE reads again in MiXCR, with one record for every CDR3 protein. The sample includes tens of thousands of distinct CDR3 sequences, 9.9% of them seen just once. The time point: patch test 3, about 24 weeks after DPC sensitization. The treatment was: therapeutic diphenylcyclopropenone sensitization with weekly scalp DPC. The clonotype comes from a woman between 40 and 55 years old with alopecia areata. Some clones in this sample may be carry-over from other donors' samples. Specimen: whole blood, collected in connection with sensitization to the hapten diphenylcyclopropenone (DPC).

DNA of the CDR3: TGTGCCAGCAACTTGATCCTCGGTGAACAAGGAGCTTTCTTT. Its protein product is CASNLILGEQGAFF. The chain uses TRBV7-9 and TRBJ1-1; D gene unclear. This CDR3 comprises 14 residues. Trimming shortened V by 7 bases and J by 10 bases, and 22 bases separated the two germline ends. CDR1 is SEHNR, CDR2 FQNEAQ, per germline (reference sequence).